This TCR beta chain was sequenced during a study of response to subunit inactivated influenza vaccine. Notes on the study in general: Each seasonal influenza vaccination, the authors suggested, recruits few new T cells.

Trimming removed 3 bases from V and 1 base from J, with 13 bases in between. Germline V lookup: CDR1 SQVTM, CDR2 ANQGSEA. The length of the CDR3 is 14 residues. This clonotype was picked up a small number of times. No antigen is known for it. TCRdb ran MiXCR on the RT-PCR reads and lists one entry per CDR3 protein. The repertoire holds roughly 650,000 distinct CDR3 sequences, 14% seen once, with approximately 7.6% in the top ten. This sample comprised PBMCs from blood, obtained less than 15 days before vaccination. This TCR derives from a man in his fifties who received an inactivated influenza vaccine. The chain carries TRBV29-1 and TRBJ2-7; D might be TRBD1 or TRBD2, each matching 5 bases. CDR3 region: CSVDDSGESYEQYF. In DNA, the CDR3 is TGCAGCGTTGACGACAGTGGGGAGTCCTACGAGCAGTACTTC.